These 12 T cell receptor beta chains originate from one sample sequenced in a study of shared clonotypes between healthy human individuals. Assay used: immunoSEQ multiplex PCR; TCRdb lists only in-frame clones, some missing. The sample lists over a million clones; approximately 98.5% were seen once. The sample consisted of naive CD4+ T cells sorted from blood. Subset reported: CD45RA+ positively selected. The receptors derive from a man aged 30-40 years in good health.

The chain combines TRBV6-1 with TRBJ2-2; unclear D gene. The CDR3 contains 14 residues. The V gene's germline CDR1 is MNHNS and CDR2 SASEGT. V was shortened by 2 bases and J by 6 bases, with 10 bases between the two germline ends. CDR3 nucleotide sequence: TGTGCCAGCAGTGAACATCTGGCCCCCGGGGAGCTGTTTTTT. As protein: CASSEHLAPGELFF.

As regards this clone: Other DNA sequences in this sample translate to the same CDR3. V gene TRBV2 combines with J gene TRBJ2-7; TRBD1 aligns across 8 bases. The trim removed 2 bases at V and 4 bases at J, leaving 4 bases unmatched. Germline V CDR1 and CDR2: SNHLY, FYNNEI. The CDR3 sequence is 14 residues long. The CDR3 loop reads CASSEQGAGYEQYF. CDR3 coding DNA: TGTGCCAGCAGTGAACAGGGGGCCGGTTACGAGCAGTACTTC.

J is TRBJ1-5 and V is TRBV27, with D unclear. V was shortened by 0 bases and J by 5 bases, with 5 bases between the two germline ends. This CDR3 is 13 amino acids long. The germline V gene encodes CDR1 MNHEY and CDR2 SMNVEV (reference sequence). CDR3 amino acids: CASSLSKDQPQHF. CDR3 in DNA: TGTGCCAGCAGTTTATCGAAAGATCAGCCCCAGCATTTT.

The chain is built from TRBV7-6 and TRBJ2-1; 11 nucleotides align to TRBD2. The junction had 4 bases not matched to a gene; V was cut back by 0 bases and J by 6 bases. This CDR3 has 16 residues. Germline CDR1 reads SGHVS; CDR2 reads FNYEAQ. CDR3 sequence: CASSLAFLAGGNEQFF. The CDR3 region has the DNA TGTGCCAGCAGCTTAGCGTTCCTAGCGGGAGGCAATGAGCAGTTCTTC. The full variable domain, completed using reference TRBV7-6 and TRBJ2-1, is GAGVSQSPRYKVTKRGQDVALRCDPISGHVSLYWYRQALGQGPEFLTYFNYEAQQDKSGLPNDRFSAERPEGSISTLTIQRTEQRDSAMYRCASSLAFLAGGNEQFFGPGTRLTVL.

This chain connects TRBV6-1 to TRBJ2-7; 8 positions agree with TRBD1. This CDR3 is built from 15 residues. The V and J ends lost 3 bases and 2 bases, in that order; junction bases with no gene match: 6. The V gene's germline CDR1 is MNHNS and CDR2 SASEGT. Here the CDR3 DNA reads TGTGCCAGCAGTGACAGGGGGCGCGGGGCCTACGAGCAGTACTTC. Its translation is CASSDRGRGAYEQYF.

This clone appeared once. V and J are TRBV10-1 and TRBJ2-1, with a weak D call TRBD2 (5 bases). In germline, CDR1 is WNHNN, CDR2 SYGVQD (reference sequence). V was shortened by 6 bases and J by 5 bases, with 14 bases between the two germline ends. The CDR3 contains 14 residues. The CDR3 is CASSGLPPHNEQFF. The CDR3 DNA is TGCGCCAGCAGCGGACTCCCACCGCACAATGAGCAGTTCTTC.

This clone was recorded once. This chain joins TRBV7-9 and TRBJ2-7; TRBD1 or TRBD2 may be the D gene (5 bases each). V shed 7 bases and J shed 4 bases, with 14 bases lying between them. The germline V gene encodes CDR1 SEHNR and CDR2 FQNEAQ (reference sequence). The CDR3 consists of 13 residues. The CDR3 spells CASTPLGVYEQYF. CDR3 coding DNA: TGTGCCAGCACCCCCTTGGGGGTTTACGAGCAGTACTTC.

The gene calls are TRBV6-5 and TRBJ2-7, with D hard to call. Trimming took off 2 bases at V and 2 bases at J, with 16 bases between the two ends. CDR3 length: 16 amino acids. The germline gives CDR1 MNHEY, CDR2 SVGAGI. Written as DNA, the CDR3 is TGTGCCAGCAGTTACACTCAGATTTTATCCCCCTACGAGCAGTACTTC. Protein product: CASSYTQILSPYEQYF.

This clone was seen a single time. CDR3 region: CASSFRLQGWETQYF. The CDR3 DNA is TGTGCCAGCAGCTTCAGGCTTCAGGGATGGGAGACCCAGTACTTC. This sequence joins TRBV13 and TRBJ2-5; D is possibly TRBD1 (5 bases). V was cut by 3 bases and J by 5 bases, with 16 bases left in between. The V gene's germline CDR1 is PRHDT and CDR2 FYEKMQ (reference sequence). This CDR3 has 15 amino acids. The variable domain in full, completed from reference TRBV13 and TRBJ2-5, reads AAGVIQSPRHLIKEKRETATLKCYPIPRHDTVYWYQQGPGQDPQFLISFYEKMQSDKGSIPDRFSAQQFSDYHSELNMSSLELGDSALYFCASSFRLQGWETQYFGPGTRLLVL.

CDR3 nucleotide sequence: TGCAGCGTTGAAGGGACACGAGGACCGAACACTGAAGCTTTCTTT. It translates to CSVEGTRGPNTEAFF. The chain carries TRBV29-1 and TRBJ1-1, with D perhaps matching TRBD1 (5 bases). V was trimmed by 1 base and J by 1 base, leaving 13 bases between them. CDR1 is SQVTM, CDR2 ANQGSEA, per germline. The CDR3 contains 15 residues.

The V gene is TRBV7-9, the J gene TRBJ2-7, with D uncertain. Germline values: CDR1 SEHNR, CDR2 FQNEAQ (reference sequence). The germline V and J ends were trimmed by 6 bases and 7 bases, with 10 bases remaining between them. This CDR3 is built from 11 residues. CDR3 region: CASSSSREQYF. CDR3 nucleotide sequence: TGTGCCAGCAGTTCCTCCAGGGAGCAGTACTTC. The complete variable domain, with remaining parts taken from reference TRBV7-9 and TRBJ2-7, reads DTGVSQNPRHKITKRGQNVTFRCDPISEHNRLYWYRQTLGQGPEFLTYFQNEAQLEKSRLLSDRFSAERPKGSFSTLEIQRTEQGDSAMYLCASSSSREQYFGPGTRLTVT.

The V and J genes are TRBV6-5 and TRBJ2-7; no firm D call. CDR1 is MNHEY, CDR2 SVGAGI, per germline. V was cut by 6 bases and J by 5 bases, with 14 bases left in between. This CDR3 spans 13 amino acids. The DNA for the CDR3 is TGTGCCAGCAGACGAGCTATTCTTCACGAGCAGTACTTC. It translates to CASRRAILHEQYF.